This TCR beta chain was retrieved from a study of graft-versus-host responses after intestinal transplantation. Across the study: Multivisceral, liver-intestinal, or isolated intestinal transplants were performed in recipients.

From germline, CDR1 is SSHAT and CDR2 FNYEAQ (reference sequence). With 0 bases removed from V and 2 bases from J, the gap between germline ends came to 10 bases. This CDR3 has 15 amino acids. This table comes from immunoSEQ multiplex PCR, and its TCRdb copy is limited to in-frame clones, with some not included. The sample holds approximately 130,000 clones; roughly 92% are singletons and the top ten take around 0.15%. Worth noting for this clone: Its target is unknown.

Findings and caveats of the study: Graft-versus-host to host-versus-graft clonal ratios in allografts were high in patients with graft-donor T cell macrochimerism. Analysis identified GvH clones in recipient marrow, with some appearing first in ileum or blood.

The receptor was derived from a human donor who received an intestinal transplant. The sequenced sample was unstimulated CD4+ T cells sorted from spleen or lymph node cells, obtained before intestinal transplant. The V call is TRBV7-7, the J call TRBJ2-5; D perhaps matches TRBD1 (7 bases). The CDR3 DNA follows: TGTGCCAGCAGCTTAGCGCAGGGGGGTCAAGAGACCCAGTACTTC. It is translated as CASSLAQGGQETQYF.